This TCR beta chain was identified in a study of tumor and adjacent non-tumor tissue in lung cancer. At the level of the study: Patients comprised some eleven adenocarcinoma, 2 squamous cell carcinoma and 1 small cell lung cancer.

The V and J ends lost 8 bases and 4 bases, in that order; junction bases with no gene match: 13. CDR3 size: 15 residues. This clonotype was counted a single time. The conserved phenylalanine or tryptophan is not found at the CDR3 terminus, so this likely reflects a read error. The template was RNA from unsorted bulk tissue. A modified ARM-PCR protocol with three rounds of nested PCR amplified TCRbeta. TCRdb recomputed calls from the multiplex PCR reads with MiXCR, one row per CDR3 protein. Among under 140,000 distinct CDR3 sequences, under 90% were seen once, and the ten largest hold 22%. Material: lung tumor tissue. This chain connects TRBV12-3 or TRBV12-4 to TRBJ1-2; 7 nucleotides align to TRBD1. The sequence was obtained from a man between 70 and 80 years old with non-small cell lung cancer. DNA of the CDR3: TGTGCCAGCGGTCTATTGACAGGGTTTGGCTATGGCTACACCTTA. Protein sequence: CASGLLTGFGYGYTL.